The 8 T cell receptor beta chains reported below all come from one sample, sequenced in a study of T cell repertoires in cytomegalovirus infection. Using its own MiXCR run on the reads, TCRdb lists one record per CDR3 protein. Of 450,000 to 550,000 distinct CDR3 sequences listed, about 15% are singletons. The material sequenced was CD8+ T cells from PBMCs. The receptors were sampled from a human donor in good health (CMV status not recorded). Some clones in this sample may be carry-over from other donors' samples.

In its sample, this clonotype was seen many times. The CDR3 here is CASSPEVGTQYF. The CDR3 DNA follows: TGTGCCAGCAGCCCCGAGGTCGGTACGCAGTATTTT. The chain is built from TRBV7-2 and TRBJ2-3; D gene unclear. The ends were cut back, 5 bases at V and 8 bases at J, with 11 bases in the middle. The CDR3 length is 12 residues. Germline lookup yields CDR1 SGHTA and CDR2 FQGNSA.

This clonotype appeared a few times. The rearrangement links TRBV14 to TRBJ2-6, with D possibly being TRBD2 (7 bases). CDR1 is SGHDN, CDR2 FVKESK, per germline. This CDR3 comprises 16 residues. The germline V and J ends were trimmed by 4 bases and 6 bases, with 16 bases remaining between them. The CDR3 region is CASSLLGGREANVLTF. The CDR3 DNA reads TGTGCCAGCAGCCTACTGGGGGGGCGAGAGGCCAACGTCCTGACTTTC.

Many counts were recorded for this clonotype. The V call is TRBV12-3 or TRBV12-4, the J call TRBJ2-2; a weak D match, TRBD1 (6 bases). The V gene lost 3 bases and the J gene lost 15 bases, with 14 bases spanning the gap. The CDR3 has 12 amino acids. The CDR3 here is CASSFEGVELFF. The CDR3 DNA reads TGTGCCAGCAGTTTTGAGGGGGTTGAATTGTTTTTT.

The genes are TRBV3-1 and TRBJ2-1; weak D call: TRBD2 (6 bases). The CDR3 sequence is 17 residues long. The germline CDR1 and CDR2 sequences are LGHDT and YNNKEL (reference sequence). V lost 0 bases to trimming and J lost 8 bases, with 20 bases between them. The chain's CDR3 is CASSQDRGGLQVDEQFF. In DNA, the CDR3 is TGTGCCAGCAGCCAAGATCGGGGAGGACTACAAGTCGATGAGCAGTTCTTC.

The J gene is TRBJ2-1, the V gene TRBV27, with a possible D match to TRBD1 (5 bases). The CDR3 extends over 17 amino acids. The V and J ends lost 6 bases and 1 base respectively, with 19 bases between them. In germline, CDR1 is MNHEY, CDR2 SMNVEV (reference sequence). In nucleotides, the CDR3 is TGTGCCAGCAGGGGCGTTCTCCGCACAGGATCCTACAATGAGCAGTTCTTC. Amino acid sequence: CASRGVLRTGSYNEQFF.

This clonotype was counted a few times. The chain employs TRBV19 and TRBJ2-2; no definite D call. Trimming cost V 3 bases and J 4 bases, with 12 bases left between them. This CDR3 is 15 amino acids long. Germline V lookup: CDR1 LNHDA, CDR2 SQIVND (reference sequence). The CDR3 loop is CASSINRLGTGELFF. The CDR3 region has the DNA TGTGCCAGTAGTATCAACCGCTTGGGCACCGGGGAGCTGTTTTTT.

Many counts were recorded for this clonotype. This chain joins TRBV10-3 and TRBJ2-3; TRBD1 agrees at 8 bases. The V gene end was trimmed by 6 bases and the J gene end by 2 bases; junction bases not matched to a gene: 7. The CDR3 consists of 15 residues. Looked up from germline, CDR1 is ENHRY and CDR2 is SYGVKD. The CDR3 spells CAISAGQGSTDTQYF. Here the CDR3 DNA reads TGTGCCATCAGCGCCGGACAGGGTTCCACAGATACGCAGTATTTT.

The J gene is TRBJ2-7, the V gene TRBV28; 8 nucleotides match TRBD1. The length of the CDR3 is 13 residues. The germline gives CDR1 MDHEN, CDR2 SYDVKM. The V and J ends lost 9 bases and 0 bases, in that order; junction bases with no gene match: 4. This CDR3 reads CASQTGGSYEQYF. The CDR3 coding sequence is TGTGCCAGTCAAACAGGGGGCTCCTACGAGCAGTACTTC.